The following is a T cell receptor beta chain sequence with its context. The entry originates in a study of blood T cell repertoires in COVID-19. The wider study: The origin of the acute and convalescent COVID-19 samples was the United States, Italy and Spain. PBMCs, B-cell-depleted T cells, or T cells were the source of the cDNA or gDNA that made up the material.

Per the study methods: Reference gene primer amplification in the assay estimated nucleated cell counts. Profiled with immunoSEQ multiplex PCR; TCRdb holds only in-frame clones, not every one. The V and J calls and the clone size are those of that table, but D and trimming were determined from the DNA. The data show 430,000 or so clones, with about 90% seen just once and 0.75% to 0.85% held by the top ten. The specimen sequenced was peripheral blood. This clonotype was sampled from a man younger than 35 with COVID-19, enrolled during active disease.

CDR3 DNA: TGTGCCAGCAGCTTGAAGCTAGGGGTCTCTGGAAACACCATATATTTT. This gives the protein CASSLKLGVSGNTIYF. The chain employs TRBV5-6 and TRBJ1-3; possibly TRBD1 for D (5 bases). The length of the CDR3 is 16 residues. Germline assignment: CDR1 SGHDT and CDR2 YYEEEE. Between the trimmed V and J ends, which lost 1 base and 0 bases, there was a span of 11 bases.